The entry below describes one TCR beta chain. Source study methods: Amplification from reference gene primers served as the basis for estimated nucleated cell counts. Profiling relied on immunoSEQ multiplex PCR, and the TCRdb table lists in-frame clones only, not all of them. The DNA was the basis for D and trimming; V, J and clone size are from that table. The sample holds tens of thousands of clones, about three quarters seen once. The data are from a study of blood T cell repertoires in COVID-19. Study-level background: Specimens from acute and convalescent COVID-19 originated in the United States, Italy and Spain. T cells, B-cell-depleted T cells, or PBMCs provided the cDNA or gDNA that served as material.

Material for sequencing was peripheral blood. This clonotype was sampled from a human donor in a cohort sampled during active COVID-19.

The chain's CDR3 is CASSSPNRETQYF. CDR3 coding DNA: TGTGCCAGCAGCTCACCCAACAGGGAGACCCAGTACTTC. The V gene is TRBV11-2, the J gene TRBJ2-5, with D perhaps TRBD1 (5 bases). Germline V CDR1 and CDR2: SGHAT, FQNNGV. This CDR3 has 13 residues. Trimming took off 4 bases at V and 5 bases at J, with 11 bases between the two ends.